Listed below are T cell receptor beta chains from one sample, sequenced in a study of beta chain features in type 1 diabetes. Here immunoSEQ multiplex PCR was the method, and the copy in TCRdb shows in-frame clones only, minus some. The sample has hundreds of thousands of clones; under 70% are singletons. Specimen: naive CD4+ T cells from blood. The receptors here all came from a man under 40 in good health. Both conserved end residues are part of each CDR3. D genes are given only for firm matches. Size is omitted from some rows. Given values are once, few, many or a class for expanded clones.

V: TRBV5-6; D: NA; J: TRBJ1-2; length: 14; size: NA; DNA: TGTGCCAGCAGCTTTGGCAGGGGAAACTATGGCTACACCTTC; CDR3: CASSFGRGNYGYTF
V: TRBV2; D: TRBD2; J: TRBJ2-7; length: 14; size: once; DNA: TGTGCCAGCAGACTAGCGGGAGGATTTTACGAGCAGTACTTC; CDR3: CASRLAGGFYEQYF
V: TRBV11-2; D: NA; J: TRBJ2-2; length: 13; size: NA; DNA: TGTGCCAGCAGCTCCTCACTCACCGGGGAGCTGTTTTTT; CDR3: CASSSSLTGELFF
V: TRBV27; D: TRBD1; J: TRBJ2-5; length: 17; size: NA; DNA: TGTGCCAGCAGTTTATCTTTTGGACAGGGAGGTCAAGAGACCCAGTACTTC; CDR3: CASSLSFGQGGQETQYF
V: TRBV23-1; D: NA; J: TRBJ2-1; length: 16; size: NA; DNA: TGCGCCAGCAGTCAGTCCTACAGGGGACTCGACAATGAGCAGTTCTTC; CDR3: CASSQSYRGLDNEQFF
V: TRBV10-3; D: NA; J: TRBJ2-1; length: 13; size: few; DNA: TGTGCCACCTGCAGGGACCTAAGCGATGAGCAGTTCTTC; CDR3: CATCRDLSDEQFF
V: TRBV4-1; D: NA; J: TRBJ2-3; length: 18; size: NA; DNA: TGCGCCAGCAGCCAAAGAATCAGTGACGCCACCTTCCCAGATACGCAGTATTTT; CDR3: CASSQRISDATFPDTQYF
V: TRBV18; D: TRBD1; J: TRBJ2-1; length: 15; size: NA; DNA: TGTGCCAGCTCCCACACAGGGGGCGGCTACAATGAGCAGTTCTTC; CDR3: CASSHTGGGYNEQFF
V: TRBV6-5; D: NA; J: TRBJ2-7; length: 14; size: NA; DNA: TGTGCCAGCAGTTCCCGGGACCATTCCTACGAGCAGTACTTC; CDR3: CASSSRDHSYEQYF
V: TRBV19; D: NA; J: TRBJ2-2; length: 15; size: NA; DNA: TGTGCCAGTAGTCAGGCAGGGTTGAACACCGGGGAGCTGTTTTTT; CDR3: CASSQAGLNTGELFF
V: TRBV25-1; D: TRBD1; J: TRBJ2-1; length: 15; size: NA; DNA: TGTGCCAGCAGTGAAGAATGGGACAGGGGAAATGAGCAGTTCTTC; CDR3: CASSEEWDRGNEQFF
V: TRBV11-3; D: TRBD1; J: TRBJ2-3; length: 15; size: few; DNA: TGTGCCAGCAGCTGGACAGGCACTAGCACAGATACGCAGTATTTT; CDR3: CASSWTGTSTDTQYF
V: TRBV15; D: NA; J: TRBJ1-6; length: 14; size: NA; DNA: TGTGCCACCAGCAGTATCAGTTATCCGTCACCCCTCCACTTT; CDR3: CATSSISYPSPLHF
V: TRBV7-9; D: TRBD1; J: TRBJ1-4; length: 14; size: NA; DNA: TGTGCCAGCAGCTTTACAGGGGTCGGAGAAAAACTGTTTTTT; CDR3: CASSFTGVGEKLFF
V: TRBV12-5; D: NA; J: TRBJ1-1; length: 14; size: NA; DNA: TGTGCTAGTGGAGAGAGGCTATCGAACACTGAAGCTTTCTTT; CDR3: CASGERLSNTEAFF
V: TRBV27; D: NA; J: TRBJ2-5; length: 13; size: NA; DNA: TGTGCCAGCAGGCTATGGCCACAAGAGACCCAGTACTTC; CDR3: CASRLWPQETQYF
V: TRBV2; D: NA; J: TRBJ1-2; length: 13; size: NA; DNA: TGTGCCAGCAGTGAAGTAGGTAGCAATGGCTACACCTTC; CDR3: CASSEVGSNGYTF
V: TRBV30; D: NA; J: TRBJ2-1; length: 12; size: few; DNA: TGTGCGGGGCGCTTTTTGGGCAATGAGCAGTTCTTC; CDR3: CAGRFLGNEQFF
V: TRBV4-2; D: NA; J: TRBJ2-7; length: 16; size: NA; DNA: TGTGCCAGCAGCCAGAGTTGGGGCCACGACTCCTACGAGCAGTACTTC; CDR3: CASSQSWGHDSYEQYF
V: TRBV4-1; D: TRBD1; J: TRBJ2-3; length: 18; size: NA; DNA: TGCGCCAGCAGCCATGATACAGGGGGCCCGCTTTCGACAGATACGCAGTATTTT; CDR3: CASSHDTGGPLSTDTQYF
V: TRBV29-1; D: NA; J: TRBJ2-3; length: 11; size: few; DNA: TGCAGCGTTGACCGATCTCGAGGGCAGTATTTT; CDR3: CSVDRSRGQYF
V: TRBV5-4; D: NA; J: TRBJ2-7; length: 12; size: few; DNA: TGTGCCAGCAGCGACGGGATTGACGAGCAGTACTTC; CDR3: CASSDGIDEQYF
V: TRBV10-3; D: NA; J: TRBJ2-1; length: 12; size: few; DNA: TGTGCCATCAGTGAGTCCGGGTACGAGCAGTTCTTC; CDR3: CAISESGYEQFF
V: TRBV29-1; D: TRBD1; J: TRBJ1-5; length: 12; size: few; DNA: TGCAGCGCCGGACAGGGGGATCAGCCCCAGCATTTT; CDR3: CSAGQGDQPQHF
V: TRBV15; D: TRBD2; J: TRBJ2-1; length: 15; size: NA; DNA: TGTGCCACCAGGACGGGACTAGCGGGGGGTATGGAGCAGTTCTTC; CDR3: CATRTGLAGGMEQFF
V: TRBV7-2; D: NA; J: TRBJ2-4; length: 12; size: NA; DNA: TGTGCCAGCAGCTTTAATCAGAACATTCAGTACTTC; CDR3: CASSFNQNIQYF
V: TRBV15; D: TRBD1; J: TRBJ2-5; length: 14; size: once; DNA: TGTGCCACCAGCGCCGACAGGGGGCAAGAGACCCAGTACTTC; CDR3: CATSADRGQETQYF
V: TRBV30; D: NA; J: TRBJ1-1; length: 12; size: NA; DNA: TGTGCCTGGAGCAGGGCGGGGACTGAAGCTTTCTTT; CDR3: CAWSRAGTEAFF
V: TRBV11-2; D: NA; J: TRBJ2-7; length: 15; size: once; DNA: TGTGCCAGCAGCTTAAGCAGCGGTCTCTCCTACGAGCAGTACTTC; CDR3: CASSLSSGLSYEQYF
V: TRBV2; D: NA; J: TRBJ1-2; length: 13; size: NA; DNA: TGTGCCAGCAGGGAGCGTTCTAACTATGGCTACACCTTC; CDR3: CASRERSNYGYTF
V: TRBV5-1; D: TRBD1; J: TRBJ2-7; length: 14; size: NA; DNA: TGCGCCAGCAGCTTGACAGGGGACTCCTACGAGCAGTACTTC; CDR3: CASSLTGDSYEQYF
V: TRBV7-2; D: NA; J: TRBJ2-6; length: 15; size: NA; DNA: TGTGCCAGCAGCTCCCTCCCGGCAGGGGCCAACGTCCTGACTTTC; CDR3: CASSSLPAGANVLTF
V: TRBV2; D: NA; J: TRBJ2-1; length: 13; size: NA; DNA: TGTGCCAGCATGCAGGGGTTTTACAATGAGCAGTTCTTC; CDR3: CASMQGFYNEQFF
V: TRBV29-1; D: NA; J: TRBJ1-5; length: 11; size: few; DNA: TGCAGCGTTGACCTTGGTCGGACCCAGCATTTT; CDR3: CSVDLGRTQHF
V: TRBV4-1; D: NA; J: TRBJ2-4; length: 14; size: NA; DNA: TGCGCCAGCAGCCAAGCAAGACATCGAGGTATTCAGTACTTC; CDR3: CASSQARHRGIQYF
V: TRBV7-2; D: TRBD2; J: TRBJ2-6; length: 18; size: NA; DNA: TGTGCCAGCAGCTTAGCAGCGGGAGGGATTACTGGGGCCAACGTCCTGACTTTC; CDR3: CASSLAAGGITGANVLTF
V: TRBV29-1; D: NA; J: TRBJ2-3; length: 13; size: few; DNA: TGCAGCGTTGGAGGCCGCATCCTAGATACGCAGTATTTT; CDR3: CSVGGRILDTQYF
V: TRBV2; D: NA; J: TRBJ2-1; length: 12; size: NA; DNA: TGTGCCAGCAGTCCCGGCGTCTTTGAGCAGTTCTTC; CDR3: CASSPGVFEQFF
V: TRBV30; D: NA; J: TRBJ1-1; length: 13; size: NA; DNA: TGTGCCTGGATTCGGTTCCTCGGGGCTGAAGCTTTCTTT; CDR3: CAWIRFLGAEAFF
V: TRBV6-5; D: NA; J: TRBJ2-3; length: 15; size: NA; DNA: TGTGCCAGCAGTTACTTGGGACTCGTCACAGATACGCAGTATTTT; CDR3: CASSYLGLVTDTQYF
V: TRBV23-1; D: NA; J: TRBJ1-1; length: 10; size: NA; DNA: TGCGCCAGCCCTAACGGTGAAGCTTTCTTT; CDR3: CASPNGEAFF
V: TRBV7-9; D: NA; J: TRBJ2-5; length: 13; size: few; DNA: TGTGCCAGCAGCCTCGGACACGAAGAGACCCAGTACTTC; CDR3: CASSLGHEETQYF
V: TRBV10-3; D: NA; J: TRBJ2-7; length: 12; size: NA; DNA: TGTGCCACCCGGACTGATTCCTACGAGCAGTACTTC; CDR3: CATRTDSYEQYF
V: TRBV30; D: NA; J: TRBJ2-5; length: 13; size: NA; DNA: TGTGCCTGGAGTCCTCTTTTTCAAGAGACCCAGTACTTC; CDR3: CAWSPLFQETQYF
V: TRBV9; D: NA; J: TRBJ2-1; length: 11; size: NA; DNA: TGTGCCAGCAGGGGGTACAATGAGCAGTTCTTC; CDR3: CASRGYNEQFF
V: TRBV28; D: NA; J: TRBJ2-6; length: 16; size: NA; DNA: TGTGCCAGCAGGCCCCCTTGGGGGTCTGGGGCCAACGTCCTGACTTTC; CDR3: CASRPPWGSGANVLTF
V: TRBV15; D: TRBD1; J: TRBJ1-6; length: 14; size: few; DNA: TGTGCCACCAGCACGGACAGGGTTGGGTCACCCCTCCACTTT; CDR3: CATSTDRVGSPLHF
V: TRBV5-4; D: TRBD1; J: TRBJ2-1; length: 14; size: NA; DNA: TGTGCCAGCAGCTCTGGACAGGGGTCGGATGAGCAGTTCTTC; CDR3: CASSSGQGSDEQFF